These 10 T cell receptor beta chains came from one sample sequenced in a study of blood T cell repertoires in COVID-19. Generated by immunoSEQ multiplex PCR, the TCRdb table keeps only in-frame clones and is missing some. This sample yields approximately 410,000 clones, of which just over 85% are seen a single time; roughly 1.4% belongs to the top ten. The sequencing sample was made of peripheral blood. The receptors stem from a woman in her 30s with active or convalescent COVID-19.

The rearrangement links TRBV7-9 to TRBJ1-1; 8 bases are shared with TRBD1. V lost 0 bases, J lost 7 bases, and 4 bases stayed unmatched. The CDR3 loop spans 14 amino acids. Per germline, CDR1 SEHNR and CDR2 FQNEAQ (reference sequence). The CDR3 sequence is CASSLASTGGEAFF. The DNA for the CDR3 is TGTGCCAGCAGCTTAGCATCCACAGGGGGTGAAGCTTTCTTT.

This chain joins TRBV27 and TRBJ2-7; tentative D call: TRBD2 (6 bases). Trimming pared 2 bases from V and 2 bases from J, leaving 10 bases between. The CDR3 length is 14 residues. From germline, CDR1 is MNHEY and CDR2 SMNVEV (reference sequence). The CDR3 region has the DNA TGTGCCAGCAGTTTAGGAGGGGCTCCCTACGAGCAGTACTTC. Encoded protein: CASSLGGAPYEQYF.

The chain is built from TRBV27 and TRBJ2-5; 10 nucleotides line up with TRBD2. Germline V gene data show CDR1 as MNHEY and CDR2 as SMNVEV (reference sequence). The CDR3 totals 16 residues. Trimming at V came to 5 bases and at J to 4 bases, leaving 10 bases not matched to a gene. Here the CDR3 reads CASSQSSGGATETQYF. The CDR3 coding sequence is TGTGCCAGCAGTCAATCGAGCGGGGGGGCCACAGAGACCCAGTACTTC.

The rearrangement links TRBV4-1 to TRBJ2-1; D is unclear. The germline V and J ends were trimmed by 0 bases and 1 base, with 10 bases remaining between them. Germline CDR1 is MGHRA and CDR2 is YSYEKL. There are 16 residues in the CDR3. DNA of the CDR3: TGCGCCAGCAGCCAAGATTTCAGGTATTCCTACAATGAGCAGTTCTTC. It codes for CASSQDFRYSYNEQFF.

This clone appeared once. The rearrangement joins TRBV3-1 (or the pseudogene TRBV3-2) to TRBJ2-7, with D perhaps matching TRBD1 (6 bases). Trimming pared 4 bases from V and 3 bases from J, leaving 16 bases between. Germline CDR1 reads LGHDT; CDR2 reads YNNKEL (reference sequence). The CDR3 extends over 15 amino acids. The CDR3 reads CASSLGRGSIYEQYF. The CDR3 nucleotides are TGTGCCAGCAGCCTCGGAAGGGGGAGTATCTACGAGCAGTACTTC.

This clone was counted only a few times. This chain links TRBV25-1 with TRBJ2-2; D perhaps matches TRBD2 (6 bases). V was shortened by 6 bases and J by 0 bases, with 17 bases between the two germline ends. The CDR3 sequence is 17 residues long. CDR1 is MGHDK, CDR2 SYGVNS, per germline. CDR3 bases: TGTGCCAGCAGCCCACGGTGGGGGGACGCGAACACCGGGGAGCTGTTTTTT. Protein sequence: CASSPRWGDANTGELFF.

The chain links TRBV30 to TRBJ2-7, with 7 bases identical to TRBD1. Looked up from germline, CDR1 is GTSNPN and CDR2 is SVGIG (reference sequence). The CDR3 length is 12 residues. J was trimmed by 3 bases and V by 7 bases; bases with no gene match: 6. Here the CDR3 reads CAFVGQNYEQYF. The CDR3 DNA is TGTGCCTTCGTGGGACAGAACTACGAGCAGTACTTC.

This clone was detected only a few times. The chain links TRBV7-9 to TRBJ2-7; D uncertain. The CDR3 runs 13 residues. In germline, CDR1 is SEHNR, CDR2 FQNEAQ (reference sequence). The V gene lost 5 bases and the J gene lost 2 bases, with 10 bases spanning the gap. The CDR3 sequence is CASSHDTTYEQYF. DNA of the CDR3: TGTGCCAGCAGCCACGACACCACCTACGAGCAGTACTTC.

The chain couples TRBV10-3 to TRBJ2-5; 9 bases are shared with TRBD2. The CDR3 totals 13 residues. V lost 7 bases to trimming and J lost 5 bases; unmatched junction nucleotides: 5. Germline lookup yields CDR1 ENHRY and CDR2 SYGVKD. This chain's CDR3 is CAIKGGREETQYF. In DNA form, the CDR3 reads TGTGCCATCAAGGGCGGGAGGGAGGAGACCCAGTACTTC.

CDR3 residues: CATSEAGEANYGYTF. The CDR3 DNA is TGTGCCACCAGCGAGGCGGGAGAAGCTAACTATGGCTACACCTTC. V and J are TRBV15 and TRBJ1-2; D is ambiguous. This CDR3 is 15 amino acids long. Germline CDR1 and CDR2: LNHNV and YYDKDF (reference sequence). V lost 5 bases, J lost 0 bases, and 13 bases lay in between. The entire variable domain, with the rest obtained from reference TRBV15 and TRBJ1-2, is as follows: DAMVIQNPRYQVTQFGKPVTLSCSQTLNHNVMYWYQQKSSQAPKLLFHYYDKDFNNEADTPDNFQSRRPNTSFCFLDIRSPGLGDTAMYLCATSEAGEANYGYTFGSGTRLTVV.